This TCR beta chain was found in a study of control samples from healthy donors and cancer patients. Sequencing was performed with immunoSEQ multiplex PCR; in TCRdb, only in-frame clones are kept and a portion is missing. Here the sample spans 150,000 to 200,000 clones, about 92% being singletons. The sequencing input was blood. This receptor was taken from a man aged 30 to 45 in good health.

The CDR3 reads CASSLRGGVDATNEKLFF. In DNA form, the CDR3 reads TGTGCCAGCAGCCTCAGGGGAGGAGTTGATGCAACTAATGAAAAACTGTTTTTT. This rearrangement joins TRBV7-9 to TRBJ1-4, with a possible D match to TRBD1 (6 bases). The CDR3 length is 18 residues. Germline V gene lookup returns CDR1 SEHNR and CDR2 FQNEAQ (reference sequence). V was cut by 5 bases and J by 0 bases, with 19 bases left in between.